Each of the 14 T cell receptor beta chains below was sequenced from the same sample in a study of T cells in Graves' hyperthyroidism and ophthalmopathy. The source material, RNA transcripts, was used to amplify TCR beta CDR3 regions. A first-round RT-PCR of the TCR CDR3 used the HTBI primer set. Using its own MiXCR run on the multiplex PCR reads, TCRdb lists one record per CDR3 protein. Altogether approximately 690,000 distinct CDR3 sequences are present, more than 12% being singletons, with the ten largest covering approximately 12%. The material sequenced was blood. Receptors originate from a woman aged 50 to 60 with Graves' ophthalmopathy.

V gene TRBV4-3 combines with J gene TRBJ2-3, with 8 bases fitting TRBD1. V shed 0 bases and J 1 base; nucleotides not matched to a gene: 6. Germline assignment: CDR1 LGHNA and CDR2 YSLEER. The CDR3 length is 17 residues. The CDR3 sequence is CASSQDPGGIGTDTQYF. The DNA for the CDR3 is TGCGCCAGCAGCCAAGACCCAGGGGGCATTGGCACAGATACGCAGTATTTT.

This clonotype was counted many times. The rearrangement links TRBV18 to TRBJ2-7; 7 nucleotides agree with TRBD1. The CDR3 has 15 amino acids. The V gene end was trimmed by 3 bases and the J gene end by 3 bases; junction bases not matched to a gene: 8. Germline assignment: CDR1 KGHSH and CDR2 LQKENI. The CDR3 DNA sequence: TGTGCCAGCTCACCCCCGACAGGGTTTCACTACGAGCAGTACTTC. Translated, it gives CASSPPTGFHYEQYF.

About this clonotype: With a much larger clone just one base away, this may be a read error. The rearrangement uses TRBV20-1 and TRBJ2-1; 9 nucleotides agree with TRBD2. The length of the CDR3 is 15 residues. Germline loops: CDR1 DFQATT, CDR2 SNEGSKA (reference sequence). The CDR3: CSARPLAGRYNEQLF. CDR3 coding DNA: TGCAGTGCTAGACCCCTAGCGGGACGCTACAATGAGCAGCTCTTC.

The chain uses TRBV24-1 and TRBJ2-5; 12 bases fit TRBD1. Losses at the gene ends were 3 bases for V and 5 bases for J; bases not matched to a gene: 6. Germline-derived CDR1 and CDR2 are KGHDR and SFDVKD. The CDR3 loop spans 16 amino acids. The CDR3 protein is CATSDGGTGGLETQYF. In DNA form, the CDR3 reads TGTGCCACCAGTGATGGGGGGACAGGGGGCTTGGAGACCCAGTACTTC.

This clonotype was found many times. The rearrangement joins TRBV7-2 to TRBJ1-3; D uncertain. CDR1 and CDR2 (germline): SGHTA, FQGNSA. The length of the CDR3 is 16 residues. Trimming left V 0 bases short and J 2 bases short, with 11 bases between. Written as DNA, the CDR3 is TGTGCCAGCAGCTTAGCCCCCGGGTCGGCTGGAAACACCATATATTTT. It encodes CASSLAPGSAGNTIYF.

This clonotype was counted once. V and J are TRBV5-4 and TRBJ1-3; TRBD1 agrees at 8 bases. The CDR3 has 14 residues. Germline V CDR1 and CDR2: SGHNT, YYREEE (reference sequence). V lost 2 bases, J lost 4 bases, and 2 bases stayed unmatched. The CDR3 sequence: CASSFRDRGNTIYF. The CDR3 DNA follows: TGTGCCAGCAGCTTCCGGGACAGGGGAAACACCATATATTTT.

This clonotype was detected once. A junction end diverges from the germline sequence, so it may reflect a read error. The genes are TRBV19 and TRBJ2-6, with D perhaps TRBD1 (5 bases). The CDR3 has 14 amino acids. Germline V CDR1 and CDR2: LNHDA, SQIVND (reference sequence). The CDR3 loop reads CASRPGSGANVLTF. The DNA for the CDR3 is TGTGCCAGTAGGCCAGGATCTGGGGCCAACGTCCTGACATTC.

Ten or more counts support this clonotype. The chain joins TRBV7-9 to TRBJ2-4; TRBD1 matches 7 bases. The germline V gene encodes CDR1 SEHNR and CDR2 FQNEAQ (reference sequence). V lost 1 base and J lost 4; bases outside the gene matches: 4. The CDR3 spans 15 residues. DNA of the CDR3: TGTGCCAGCAGCTTAGGGACAGGCGGGAAAAACATTCAGTACTTC. Encoded protein: CASSLGTGGKNIQYF.

This clonotype was recorded many times. One end of the junction does not line up with germline, which may come from a read error. The V call is TRBV3-1, the J call TRBJ1-5; D call uncertain. CDR3 length: 13 amino acids. Germline V CDR1 and CDR2: LGHDT, YNNKEL (reference sequence). The CDR3 spells CASSLGTNQRQHF. The CDR3 DNA sequence: TGTGCCAGCAGCCTCGGAACAAATCAGCGCCAGCATTTT.

The chain couples TRBV7-3 to TRBJ2-1; D is perhaps TRBD1 (5 bases). This CDR3 contains 16 residues. V was clipped by 5 bases and J by 0 bases, with 14 bases between them. Germline V gives CDR1 SGHTA, CDR2 FQGTGA. CDR3 DNA sequence: TGTGCCAGCAGCCGTGACAGTCAGAGCTCCTACAATGAGCAGTTCTTC. Protein product: CASSRDSQSSYNEQFF.

In its sample, this clonotype was seen a few times. The chain carries TRBV6-9 and TRBJ2-2; D might be TRBD2 (5 bases). The CDR3 has 14 residues. From germline, CDR1 is MNHGY and CDR2 SVAAGI. V was shortened by 5 bases and J by 6 bases, with 13 bases between the two germline ends. As DNA, the CDR3 is TGTGCCAGCAGTCCCTCGGGGAGAGCCGGGGAGCTGTTTTTT. It translates to CASSPSGRAGELFF.

The table lists this clonotype with many counts. The chain couples TRBV2 to TRBJ2-1; maybe TRBD2 (5 bases). V lost 6 bases, J lost 5 bases, and 14 bases lay in between. The germline V gene has CDR1 SNHLY and CDR2 FYNNEI. The CDR3 spans 14 residues. The CDR3 DNA follows: TGTGCCAGCAGCCGGACTTCGCCGAACAATGAGCAGTTCTTC. Translated: CASSRTSPNNEQFF.

V usage is TRBV4-2 and J usage is TRBJ1-2, with D unclear. Trimming shortened V by 4 bases and J by 0 bases, and 12 bases separated the two germline ends. The CDR3 contains 15 residues. Germline V gene sequence: CDR1 LGHNA, CDR2 YNFKEQ. The CDR3: CASSPGPTTNYGYTF. In DNA, the CDR3 is TGTGCCAGCAGCCCGGGCCCTACTACTAACTATGGCTACACCTTC.

The gene calls are TRBV7-9 and TRBJ2-1; 7 bases are shared with TRBD1. This CDR3 is 14 amino acids long. The J segment lost 8 bases and the V segment lost 5 bases, leaving 9 bases of the junction unmatched. From germline, CDR1 is SEHNR and CDR2 FQNEAQ (reference sequence). CDR3 DNA sequence: TGTGCCAGCAGCCGACAGGGTCTCTGGGATGAGCAGTTCTTC. Protein sequence: CASSRQGLWDEQFF.